The rows below give T cell receptor beta chains drawn from one sample of a study of cytomegalovirus exposure and HLA in healthy donors. Sequenced by immunoSEQ multiplex PCR; TCRdb stores in-frame clones only, minus some. This listing includes fewer than 50,000 clones. Sequencing was done on a sample of PBMCs. These receptors came from a male donor in good health and CMV-seronegative. CDR3s include the opening cysteine and the closing phenylalanine or tryptophan. The D gene is left open where the match is weak. A row's size may be missing; if present it is once, few, many or a size class.

d_gene | j_gene | v_gene | abundance | CDR3nt | CDR3aa
- | TRBJ2-2 | TRBV10-2 | - | TGCGCCAGCAGTGAAACCCGGGTTATGACCGGGGAGCTGTTTTTT | CASSETRVMTGELFF
TRBD1 | TRBJ1-2 | TRBV28 | medium-sized | TGTGCCAGCAGTTCAGGGACAGACTATGGCTACACCTTC | CASSSGTDYGYTF
- | TRBJ1-4 | TRBV19 | - | TGTGCCAGTAGTATAGATCCTCCTGGCGAAAAACTGTTTTTT | CASSIDPPGEKLFF
- | TRBJ2-5 | TRBV2 | - | TGTGCCAGCAAGGGGGGGGGTTTTTTGACCCAGTACTTC | CASKGGGFLTQYF
TRBD1 | TRBJ2-7 | TRBV10-2 | - | TGCGCCAGCTCGGGACAGGGGGCGGACGAGCAGTACTTC | CASSGQGADEQYF
TRBD1 | TRBJ1-1 | TRBV19 | - | TGTGCCAGTACCCAAGGGGGCTTTTACTACACTGAAGCTTTCTTT | CASTQGGFYYTEAFF
- | TRBJ2-7 | TRBV10-3 | - | TGTGCCATCAGTGAGAGCTACTACGAGCAGTACTTC | CAISESYYEQYF
TRBD2 | TRBJ2-7 | TRBV5-8 | - | TGTGCCAGCAGCTTCGGACTAGCGAGGGCCTGGGAGCAGTACTTC | CASSFGLARAWEQYF
TRBD2 | TRBJ2-3 | TRBV18 | - | TGTGCCAGCTCACGTTTACTAGCGGGAAACGTCGGCACAGATACGCAGTATTTT | CASSRLLAGNVGTDTQYF
TRBD1 | TRBJ1-2 | TRBV5-1 | - | TGCGCCAGCAGCCGGACAGGGCAAGCTAACTATGGCTACACCTTC | CASSRTGQANYGYTF
- | TRBJ1-4 | TRBV6-5 | - | TGTGCCAGCAGTTACTCGACAGGTGAAAAACTGTTTTTT | CASSYSTGEKLFF
- | TRBJ2-7 | TRBV11-2 | - | TGTGCCAGCAGCCAAAGGGCGGGCTCGAGCTCCTACGAGCAGTACTTC | CASSQRAGSSSYEQYF
- | TRBJ2-3 | TRBV19 | - | TGTGCCAGTAGCCCGACCTCGAGCGTCACTACGCAGTATTTT | CASSPTSSVTTQYF
- | TRBJ2-7 | TRBV11-2 | - | TGTGCCAGCAGCTGGCGGCCCGTTGGTTACGAGCAGTACTTC | CASSWRPVGYEQYF
- | TRBJ1-4 | TRBV4-2 | - | TGTGCCAGCAGCCAGGTTACTGCCGCAACTAATGAAAAACTGTTTTTT | CASSQVTAATNEKLFF
- | TRBJ2-1 | TRBV6-5 | - | TGTGCCAGCAGCCCACAGGTGGACAATGAGCAGTTCTTC | CASSPQVDNEQFF
TRBD1 | TRBJ1-4 | TRBV5-1 | - | TGCGCCAGCAGCCCGGGACAGGGGGATACTAATGAAAAACTGTTTTTT | CASSPGQGDTNEKLFF
- | TRBJ2-2 | TRBV18 | - | TGTGCCAGCTCACCAGGACAGAACACCGGGGAGCTGTTTTTT | CASSPGQNTGELFF
- | TRBJ2-2 | TRBV2 | - | TGTGCCAGCAGGAACCCTCTGGAGTCCTCGAACACCGGGGAGCTGTTTTTT | CASRNPLESSNTGELFF
TRBD2 | TRBJ2-7 | TRBV15 | - | TGTGCCACCAGCTCGAGGGGGGGCGGGAGGGCCCACGAGCAGTACTTC | CATSSRGGGRAHEQYF
- | TRBJ1-5 | TRBV28 | - | TGTGCCAGCAGTTTGGGGCAGGGTGATCAGCCCCAGCATTTT | CASSLGQGDQPQHF
- | TRBJ1-1 | TRBV6-5 | - | TGTGCCAGCAGTTACCAGGGGTTAAACACTGAAGCTTTCTTT | CASSYQGLNTEAFF
TRBD2 | TRBJ2-3 | TRBV18 | - | TGTGCCAGCTCACCGGGACTAGCACAAGACGCAGATACGCAGTATTTT | CASSPGLAQDADTQYF
- | TRBJ1-2 | TRBV6-5 | - | TGTGCCAGCCTCAGAGGGAGTAACTATGGCTACACCTTC | CASLRGSNYGYTF